This T cell receptor (beta chain) was sequenced during a study of blood T cell repertoires in COVID-19. About the research overall: The United States, Italy and Spain supplied acute and convalescent COVID-19 samples. The analysed material was cDNA or gDNA that came from T cells, B-cell-depleted T cells, or PBMCs.

The CDR3 sequence is 15 residues long. The junction had 7 bases not matched to a gene; V was cut back by 6 bases and J by 1 base. From germline, CDR1 is MNHEY and CDR2 SMNVEV (reference sequence). The method was immunoSEQ multiplex PCR; TCRdb's version includes in-frame clones alone and lacks a portion of them. The table shows approximately 170,000 clones, with more than 70% occurring only once. The receptor comes from a man aged 35 to 55 who had recovered from COVID-19. The sequenced sample was PBMCs or T cells enriched from blood (not recorded which). This chain uses TRBV27 with TRBJ2-3, with 7 bases matching TRBD1. CDR3 sequence: CASSRRGPGTDTQYF. In DNA, the CDR3 is TGTGCCAGCAGCCGAAGGGGGCCGGGCACAGATACGCAGTATTTT.